The next 17 T cell receptor beta chains were all read from a single sample in a study of blood T cell repertoires in COVID-19. Libraries were prepared by immunoSEQ multiplex PCR; TCRdb keeps only in-frame clonotypes and omits some of them. Seen here are nearly 55,000 clones, 60% to 85% observed once, and the top ten hold 15%. Material: peripheral blood. The receptors originated from a human donor with active or convalescent COVID-19. The donor label of this sample is uncertain.

The chain couples TRBV9 to TRBJ1-6, with 10 bases lining up with TRBD1. CDR1 and CDR2 (germline): SGDLS, YYNGEE. The CDR3 has 17 residues. V gave up 4 bases and J gave up 2 bases; unmatched junction bases: 6. The CDR3 coding sequence is TGTGCCAGCAGCAATCCCGGGACAGGGGCCTATAATTCACCCCTCCACTTT. Translation gives CASSNPGTGAYNSPLHF. The entire variable domain, with the rest obtained from reference TRBV9 and TRBJ1-6, is as follows: DSGVTQTPKHLITATGQRVTLRCSPRSGDLSVYWYQQSLDQGLQFLIQYYNGEERAKGNILERFSAQQFPDLHSELNLSSLELGDSALYFCASSNPGTGAYNSPLHFGNGTRLTVT.

V gene TRBV5-4 combines with J gene TRBJ2-3; 13 bases agree with TRBD2. Germline V CDR1 and CDR2: SGHNT, YYREEE (reference sequence). The CDR3 contains 18 residues. The V and J ends lost 0 bases and 0 bases, in that order; junction bases with no gene match: 4. Here the CDR3 DNA reads TGTGCCAGCAGCTTGGCCTTGGGACTAGCGGGAAGCACAGATACGCAGTATTTT. The encoded protein is CASSLALGLAGSTDTQYF.

This chain connects TRBV10-3 to TRBJ2-7, with a weak D call TRBD2 (5 bases). The length of the CDR3 is 14 residues. Germline assignment: CDR1 ENHRY and CDR2 SYGVKD. The V end was cut by 2 bases, the J end by 4 bases, with 12 bases between. CDR3 DNA sequence: TGTGCCATCAGTGAGGGCCGGGGATGGTACGAGCAGTACTTC. This gives the protein CAISEGRGWYEQYF.

This sequence joins TRBV6-1 and TRBJ2-7, with D perhaps matching TRBD1 (6 bases). This CDR3 is built from 14 residues. The V end was cut by 2 bases, the J end by 7 bases, with 15 bases between. CDR1 and CDR2 from the germline V gene are MNHNS and SASEGT. CDR3 sequence reads: CASSERAPRGEQYF. The CDR3 nucleotides read TGTGCCAGCAGTGAAAGGGCCCCCAGGGGTGAGCAGTACTTC.

The rearrangement joins TRBV27 to TRBJ1-1; possible D gene TRBD1, 5 bases. Trimming cost V 4 bases and J 0 bases, with 15 bases left between them. This CDR3 contains 16 residues. From germline, CDR1 is MNHEY and CDR2 SMNVEV (reference sequence). CDR3 protein: CASSYLGGGMNTEAFF. CDR3 DNA sequence: TGTGCCAGCAGTTACCTCGGGGGGGGGATGAACACTGAAGCTTTCTTT.

The rearrangement links TRBV2 to TRBJ1-4; 9 bases fit TRBD1. The CDR3 covers 16 residues. Germline CDR1 SNHLY, CDR2 FYNNEI. J lost 10 bases, V lost 0 bases, and 9 bases had no gene match. In DNA, the CDR3 is TGTGCCAGCAGTGAAGCGGGGGGACAGGGTAGAGGAAAACTGTTTTTT. This translates into CASSEAGGQGRGKLFF.

The chain uses TRBV29-1 and TRBJ2-3, with TRBD2 matching 7 bases. CDR3 length: 15 residues. With 4 bases clipped from V and 3 bases from J, the junction kept 10 bases outside the gene matches. Germline assignment: CDR1 SQVTM and CDR2 ANQGSEA. The CDR3 nucleotides read TGCAGCGTTGGGAACGGCGGGAGTGGTACAGATACGCAGTATTTT. This encodes CSVGNGGSGTDTQYF.

This chain links TRBV5-8 with TRBJ2-1; D uncertain. Germline V gene data show CDR1 as SGHTS and CDR2 as YDEGEE. Trimming left V 4 bases short and J 3 bases short, with 17 bases between. CDR3 length equals 16 residues. CDR3 sequence (DNA): TGTGCCAGCAGCCCAGTGCCCCGAACCTTCTACAATGAGCAGTTCTTC. It is translated as CASSPVPRTFYNEQFF.

The chain employs TRBV2 and TRBJ1-3; D is unresolved. Trimming pared 5 bases from V and 0 bases from J, leaving 5 bases between. The CDR3 runs 13 residues. Germline V lookup: CDR1 SNHLY, CDR2 FYNNEI. CDR3: CASSLSSGNTIYF. In nucleotides, the CDR3 is TGTGCCAGCAGTCTGAGCTCTGGAAACACCATATATTTT.

The chain joins TRBV4-3 to TRBJ2-1, with 9 bases fitting TRBD2. Germline-derived CDR1 and CDR2 are LGHNA and YSLEER. Germline trimming cut 4 bases from V and 8 bases from J; bases unmatched to any gene: 12. This CDR3 spans 16 amino acids. The CDR3 DNA is TGCGCCAGCAGCCCACAGAGGCTAGCGGGAATTGATGAGCAGTTCTTC. Its translation is CASSPQRLAGIDEQFF.

The rearrangement links TRBV29-1 to TRBJ1-1; D is unresolved. V lost 4 bases, J lost 6 bases, and 9 bases lay in between. CDR3 length equals 11 residues. In germline, CDR1 is SQVTM, CDR2 ANQGSEA. The CDR3, as DNA: TGCAGCGTTGGAGGAAATCCTGAAGCTTTCTTT. Protein sequence: CSVGGNPEAFF.

The chain employs TRBV5-4 and TRBJ1-2; maybe TRBD1 (6 bases). The CDR3 has 14 residues. The ends were cut back, 4 bases at V and 8 bases at J, with 18 bases in the middle. The germline V gene has CDR1 SGHNT and CDR2 YYREEE (reference sequence). Written as DNA, the CDR3 is TGTGCCAGCAGCGGATTTGGGGGGGGCAGAGGCTACACCTTC. It is translated as CASSGFGGGRGYTF.

This clone was seen a single time. The rearrangement uses TRBV28 and TRBJ2-7, with 7 bases identical to TRBD2. Trimming at V came to 7 bases and at J to 0 bases, leaving 9 bases not matched to a gene. Germline V gene sequence: CDR1 MDHEN, CDR2 SYDVKM. CDR3 length: 15 residues. CDR3 sequence reads: CASISKSGGSYEQYF. The CDR3 region has the DNA TGTGCCAGCATTTCGAAGTCGGGGGGCTCCTACGAGCAGTACTTC.

CDR3 in amino acids: CASSFRRNTEAFF. The CDR3 DNA follows: TGTGCCAGCAGTTTTCGGAGGAACACTGAAGCTTTCTTT. The rearrangement links TRBV27 to TRBJ1-1, with D hard to call. V was pared by 3 bases and J by 1 base, with 6 bases between. Looked up from germline, CDR1 is MNHEY and CDR2 is SMNVEV (reference sequence). The CDR3 extends over 13 amino acids.

The chain links TRBV24-1 to TRBJ2-1; possible D gene TRBD2, 5 bases. CDR1 is KGHDR, CDR2 SFDVKD, per germline. The CDR3 consists of 14 residues. Trimming took 5 bases from V and 2 from J, leaving 9 bases between them. The CDR3 region is CATSAAGAYNEQFF. The CDR3 DNA is TGTGCCACCAGTGCGGCGGGCGCCTACAATGAGCAGTTCTTC.

The J gene is TRBJ2-7, the V gene TRBV24-1, with 14 positions matching TRBD2. Trimming at V came to 4 bases and at J to 4 bases, leaving 8 bases not matched to a gene. The germline CDR1 and CDR2 sequences are KGHDR and SFDVKD. The CDR3 runs 17 residues. In DNA form, the CDR3 reads TGTGCCACCAGTGACTCCGGGACTAGCGGGAGCTTTTACGAGCAGTACTTC. Its protein product is CATSDSGTSGSFYEQYF.

The chain uses TRBV5-1 and TRBJ2-3; possible D gene TRBD2, 7 bases. The CDR3 is 14 residues long. Germline CDR1 reads SGHRS; CDR2 reads YFSETQ. Trimming took 4 bases from V and 5 from J, leaving 14 bases between them. The CDR3 DNA reads as TGCGCCAGCAGCCCTGGGGGGGGCAGAGATACGCAGTATTTT. Protein sequence: CASSPGGGRDTQYF.